These T cell receptor beta chains were read from a single sample in a study of cytomegalovirus exposure and HLA in healthy donors. Sequencing used immunoSEQ multiplex PCR; TCRdb keeps in-frame clones, though not all of them. The sample lists 200,000 or so clones; approximately 80% were seen once. The sequenced sample consisted of PBMCs. Source of these receptors: a middle-aged man in good health and CMV-seronegative. Each CDR3 is given with its conserved first and last residue. The order of the fields is D gene, J gene, clone size, V gene, CDR3 protein, CDR3 DNA. A D gene is named only where the DNA matches it firmly. Clone size is given for some rows only: seen once, a few or many times, or a class if the clone is expanded.

.,TRBJ1-1,.,TRBV9,CASSGQANTEAFF,TGTGCCAGCAGCGGCCAAGCGAACACTGAAGCTTTCTTT
.,TRBJ1-1,.,TRBV5-1,CASSSQLNTEAFF,TGCGCCAGCAGCTCACAGCTCAACACTGAAGCTTTCTTT
TRBD1,TRBJ2-1,few,TRBV27,CASSPRGQGALTSSSYNEQFF,TGTGCCAGCAGTCCTCGGGGACAGGGGGCTCTCACGTCAAGCTCCTACAATGAGCAGTTCTTC
TRBD2,TRBJ2-5,.,TRBV15,CATSTGTSRETQYF,TGTGCCACCAGCACCGGGACTAGCCGCGAGACCCAGTACTTC
.,TRBJ1-3,.,TRBV27,CASSARGSGNTIYF,TGTGCCAGCAGTGCCCGGGGATCTGGAAACACCATATATTTT
.,TRBJ1-5,.,TRBV9,CASSVGGVQPQHF,TGTGCCAGCAGCGTAGGGGGGGTTCAGCCCCAGCATTTT
.,TRBJ1-2,.,TRBV7-2,CASSLHNRAYGYTF,TGTGCCAGCAGCTTACACAACAGGGCCTATGGCTACACCTTC
TRBD2,TRBJ2-3,few,TRBV5-5,CASSFGTSGFTDTQYF,TGTGCCAGCAGCTTTGGGACTAGCGGTTTCACAGATACGCAGTATTTT
.,TRBJ1-1,few,TRBV30,CAWSRQRSTEAFF,TGTGCCTGGAGTCGACAGAGGAGCACTGAAGCTTTCTTT
.,TRBJ1-5,.,TRBV28,CASSLILRPRSNQPQHF,TGTGCCAGCAGTTTAATATTGAGGCCCCGGAGCAATCAGCCCCAGCATTTT
TRBD2,TRBJ2-3,.,TRBV7-6,CANSAISGSMADTQYF,TGTGCCAACAGCGCAATAAGCGGGAGCATGGCAGATACGCAGTATTTT
TRBD2,TRBJ2-1,.,TRBV5-1,CASSLGSGRVHEQFF,TGCGCCAGCAGCTTGGGTAGCGGGAGGGTCCATGAGCAGTTCTTC
.,TRBJ2-1,few,TRBV7-8,CASSSGTSSYNEQFF,TGTGCCAGCAGCTCCGGGACTTCTAGCTACAATGAGCAGTTCTTC
TRBD1,TRBJ1-2,.,TRBV5-1,CASSMDRATLESYTF,TGCGCCAGCAGCATGGACAGGGCAACGCTTGAGAGCTACACCTTC
TRBD2,TRBJ2-1,.,TRBV5-1,CASSLQAGFYNEQFF,TGCGCCAGCAGCCTCCAAGCGGGGTTCTACAATGAGCAGTTCTTC
.,TRBJ2-1,.,TRBV7-6,CASSRMGGEKNEQFF,TGTGCCAGCAGCCGCATGGGGGGAGAAAAGAATGAGCAGTTCTTC
.,TRBJ2-2,.,TRBV30,CAWSVNSVGGELFF,TGTGCCTGGAGTGTAAATAGCGTGGGCGGGGAGCTGTTTTTT
.,TRBJ2-7,.,TRBV27,CASSNTVAVSYEQYF,TGTGCCAGCAGCAACACAGTAGCGGTCTCCTACGAGCAGTACTTC
TRBD2,TRBJ2-1,.,TRBV28,CASSPSGRTRVHNEQFF,TGTGCCAGCAGTCCTAGCGGGAGGACCAGGGTACACAATGAGCAGTTCTTC
.,TRBJ2-2,.,TRBV5-1,CASSFGAGGTGTYTGELFF,TGCGCCAGCAGCTTCGGGGCGGGGGGGACAGGAACCTACACCGGGGAGCTGTTTTTT
.,TRBJ2-5,.,TRBV9,CASSPRGMGTQYF,TGTGCCAGCAGCCCTCGAGGAATGGGGACCCAGTACTTC
TRBD2,TRBJ2-5,.,TRBV5-8,CASSPPGGKETQYF,TGTGCCAGCAGCCCACCGGGAGGCAAAGAGACCCAGTACTTC
.,TRBJ1-2,.,TRBV6-5,CASSSGRSYGYTF,TGTGCCAGCAGTTCTGGCAGAAGCTATGGCTACACCTTC
.,TRBJ2-2,.,TRBV11-3,CASSTPGGGRNTGELFF,TGTGCCAGCAGTACACCCGGGGGCGGGAGAAACACCGGGGAGCTGTTTTTT
.,TRBJ2-7,.,TRBV18,CASSPMEYEQYF,TGTGCCAGCTCACCGATGGAGTACGAGCAGTACTTC
.,TRBJ2-7,.,TRBV5-1,CASSRRSRSDEQYF,TGCGCCAGCAGCCGACGGTCGCGGAGTGACGAGCAGTACTTC
TRBD2,TRBJ2-7,.,TRBV29-1,CSVDQAGFHEQYF,TGCAGCGTTGATCAAGCGGGATTCCACGAGCAGTACTTC
TRBD1,TRBJ2-7,.,TRBV19,CASMDRGRRYEQYF,TGTGCCAGCATGGACAGGGGGCGCCGGTACGAGCAGTACTTC
TRBD1,TRBJ1-2,few,TRBV28,CASTQGGTGLYGYTF,TGTGCCAGCACCCAGGGGGGAACAGGGCTATATGGCTACACCTTC
.,TRBJ2-2,.,TRBV5-1,CASSLGGLGTGELFF,TGCGCCAGCAGCTTGGGGGGACTGGGCACCGGGGAGCTGTTTTTT
.,TRBJ2-6,.,TRBV9,CASSIPLEGGANVLTF,TGTGCCAGCAGCATTCCCCTAGAAGGAGGGGCCAACGTCCTGACTTTC
TRBD1,TRBJ2-5,few,TRBV28,CASSLSRDRGEETQYF,TGTGCCAGCAGTCTCTCCCGGGACAGGGGGGAAGAGACCCAGTACTTC
TRBD1,TRBJ2-3,.,TRBV6-1,CASSVQGAHGTDTQYF,TGTGCCAGCAGTGTTCAGGGGGCGCACGGCACAGATACGCAGTATTTT
.,TRBJ2-7,.,TRBV7-2,CASSLGEVSFPYEQYF,TGTGCCAGCAGCTTGGGGGAGGTTAGTTTCCCCTACGAGCAGTACTTC
.,TRBJ1-1,.,TRBV28,CASRGGDPTEAFF,TGTGCCAGTCGAGGAGGGGACCCTACTGAAGCTTTCTTT
TRBD1,TRBJ2-7,few,TRBV2,CARERDRGLYEQYF,TGTGCCAGAGAAAGGGACAGGGGGCTTTACGAGCAGTACTTC
.,TRBJ2-1,.,TRBV19,CASRGGPDNEQFF,TGTGCCAGTCGTGGGGGCCCCGACAATGAGCAGTTCTTC
.,TRBJ2-7,.,TRBV5-4,CASSLSGSISYEQYF,TGTGCCAGCAGCTTGTCAGGTTCTATCTCCTACGAGCAGTACTTC
TRBD2,TRBJ2-1,.,TRBV11-2,CASSQLGTSRKQFF,TGTGCCAGCAGCCAACTCGGGACTAGCAGGAAGCAGTTCTTC
.,TRBJ1-5,.,TRBV2,CASSWGGDNQPQHF,TGTGCCAGCAGTTGGGGGGGCGACAATCAGCCCCAGCATTTT
.,TRBJ1-1,.,TRBV19,CASSRGGPEAFF,TGTGCCAGTAGTAGGGGGGGCCCCGAAGCTTTCTTT
TRBD2,TRBJ2-7,.,TRBV27,CASRETGTSGAYEQYF,TGTGCCAGCAGAGAAACCGGGACTAGCGGCGCCTACGAGCAGTACTTC
.,TRBJ2-7,.,TRBV12-5,CASAPEPSYEQYF,TGTGCTAGTGCCCCAGAACCCTCCTACGAGCAGTACTTC
.,TRBJ2-3,.,TRBV28,CASSFLDTQYF,TGTGCCAGCAGTTTCTTAGATACGCAGTATTTT
TRBD1,TRBJ2-7,.,TRBV5-6,CASSSGQDYSYEQYF,TGTGCCAGCAGCTCGGGACAGGACTACTCCTACGAGCAGTACTTC
TRBD2,TRBJ2-5,.,TRBV9,CASSPREGGGLETQYF,TGTGCCAGCAGCCCGAGGGAGGGTGGGGGACTGGAGACCCAGTACTTC
.,TRBJ1-4,.,TRBV11-2,CASSLRVETNEKLFF,TGTGCCAGCAGCCTCAGGGTTGAAACTAATGAAAAACTGTTTTTT
.,TRBJ1-2,.,TRBV29-1,CSVGEGGGNYGYTF,TGCAGCGTTGGGGAGGGAGGAGGCAACTATGGCTACACCTTC
TRBD1,TRBJ1-4,once,TRBV9,CASNTGQGAAEKLFF,TGTGCCAGCAACACCGGACAGGGGGCTGCCGAAAAACTGTTTTTT
.,TRBJ2-6,.,TRBV28,CASSPAGANVLTF,TGTGCCAGCAGTCCGGCTGGGGCCAACGTCCTGACTTTC
TRBD2,TRBJ2-1,.,TRBV27,CASSLRTSGRLNNEQFF,TGTGCCAGCAGTTTACGTACTAGCGGGAGGCTAAACAATGAGCAGTTCTTC
.,TRBJ1-2,.,TRBV28,CASSFAQGTGYTF,TGTGCCAGCAGTTTCGCCCAGGGAACTGGCTACACCTTC
TRBD2,TRBJ2-7,.,TRBV7-3,CASSLGVSGIYEQYF,TGTGCCAGCAGCTTAGGGGTTAGCGGGATCTACGAGCAGTACTTC
TRBD1,TRBJ1-5,.,TRBV15,CATSRDQTGGSGNQPQHF,TGTGCCACCAGCAGAGATCAAACAGGGGGCTCGGGCAATCAGCCCCAGCATTTT